The entry that follows covers one TCR beta chain sequence. Sequencing used immunoSEQ multiplex PCR; TCRdb keeps in-frame clones, though not all of them. This sample has around 80,000 clones, with roughly nine tenths found just once. This record belongs to a study of technical replicates of blood from a few donors. Germline V gives CDR1 MNHNS, CDR2 SASEGT. The CDR3 runs 15 residues. V lost 4 bases and J lost 3, with 12 bases in between. This chain connects TRBV6-1 to TRBJ2-2; the D gene is possibly TRBD1 (6 bases). The sequencing sample was made of T cells isolated from PBMCs. The source is a human donor in good health. The CDR3 sequence is CASSGRDTHTGELFF. In DNA, the CDR3 is TGTGCCAGCAGTGGCCGGGACACCCACACCGGGGAGCTGTTTTTT.